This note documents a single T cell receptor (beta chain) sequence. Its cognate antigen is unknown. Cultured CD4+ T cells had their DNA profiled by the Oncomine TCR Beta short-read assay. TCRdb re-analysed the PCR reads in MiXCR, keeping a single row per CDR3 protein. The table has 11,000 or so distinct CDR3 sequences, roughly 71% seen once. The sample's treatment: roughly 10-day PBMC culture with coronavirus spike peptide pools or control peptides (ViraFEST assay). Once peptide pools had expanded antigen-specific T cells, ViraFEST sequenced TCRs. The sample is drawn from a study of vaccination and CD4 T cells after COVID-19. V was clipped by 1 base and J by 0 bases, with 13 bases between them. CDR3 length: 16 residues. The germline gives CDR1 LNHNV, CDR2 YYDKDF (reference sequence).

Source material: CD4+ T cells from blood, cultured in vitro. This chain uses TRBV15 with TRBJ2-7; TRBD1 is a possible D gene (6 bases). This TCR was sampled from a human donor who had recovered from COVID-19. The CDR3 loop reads CATSRARKQGSYEQYF. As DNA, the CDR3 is TGTGCCACCAGCAGAGCAAGAAAACAGGGCTCCTACGAGCAGTACTTC.